This T cell receptor (beta chain) was documented in a study of T cells expressing NK-cell markers. Scientists made TCR beta cDNA using 5'RACE template switching with UMIs. TCRdb reprocessed the 5' RACE reads; each CDR3 protein has one entry and no DNA is given. This table lists about 380,000 distinct CDR3 sequences. CDR1 and CDR2 (germline): ENHRY, SYGVKD. The CDR3 length is 12 residues. This receptor was identified in a man between 18 and 69 years old in good health. V is TRBV10-3 and J is TRBJ2-3; TCRdb outputs TRBD2, but without DNA this stays unchecked. Input material: blood T cells: a sorted CD56 or NKG2C T cell subset, CD4+ or CD8+ T cells, or bulk PBMC T cells (not recorded which). CDR3 loop: CAIRDSGDTQYF.